This T cell receptor beta chain was recovered during a study of T cell responses to AZD1222 COVID-19 vaccine. Some clones are missing from TCRdb's copy, which holds only in-frame ones; the method was immunoSEQ multiplex PCR. In the table there are about 46,000 clones, about 87% of which are singletons. Turning to this clone: This CDR3 is missing its conserved last phenylalanine or tryptophan, likely due to a read error.

The CDR3 has 14 residues. Trimming stripped 2 bases from V and 3 bases from J, with 10 bases between. CDR1 is MDHEN, CDR2 SYDVKM, per germline. The rearrangement uses TRBV28 and TRBJ1-2; D not certain. This TCR was sampled from an adult who received the AZD1222 COVID-19 vaccine. The input for sequencing was peripheral blood, taken 28 days after the second AZD1222 dose. CDR3 in DNA: TGTGCCAGCAGTTTAGGCGCCTCCTACTATGGCTACACCCTC. It codes for CASSLGASYYGYTL.